This T cell receptor beta chain comes out of a study of blood T cell repertoires in COVID-19. Trimming stripped 5 bases from V and 5 bases from J, with 12 bases between. This CDR3 has 13 residues. From germline, CDR1 is SGHAT and CDR2 FQNNGV. Data came from immunoSEQ multiplex PCR; TCRdb stores just in-frame clones and leaves some out. The sample holds roughly 97,000 clones, around nine tenths seen once. The TCR was taken from a man in his sixties with acute or convalescent COVID-19. The sequenced sample was peripheral blood. The chain recombines TRBV11-2 with TRBJ2-5, with D perhaps matching TRBD1 (6 bases). DNA of the CDR3: TGTGCCAGCAGCCCTCGACAGGAGGAGACCCAGTACTTC. It translates to CASSPRQEETQYF.